The present T cell receptor (beta chain) was sequenced within a study of T cells in Graves' hyperthyroidism and ophthalmopathy. Germline CDR1 reads DFQATT; CDR2 reads SNEGSKA (reference sequence). The CDR3 is 11 residues long. This clonotype has ten or more counts. TCR beta CDR3 sequences were amplified from RNA transcripts. Primed by the HTBI set, a first-round RT-PCR was run on the TCR CDR3. TCRdb re-analysed the multiplex PCR reads in MiXCR, keeping a single row per CDR3 protein. This table holds around 350,000 distinct CDR3 sequences, more than 14% found once. Orbital computed tomography, thyroid ultrasound, serum thyroxine and TRAb, and clinical symptoms together informed the diagnoses.

Sequencing was carried out using blood. This TCR derives from a woman aged 30 to 39 with Graves' ophthalmopathy. This rearrangement joins TRBV20-1 to TRBJ2-7; D is perhaps TRBD1 or TRBD2 (5 bases each). The CDR3 sequence is CRVPQGREQYF. Here the CDR3 DNA reads TGCAGAGTGCCGCAGGGACGCGAGCAGTACTTC.